This passage covers 2 T cell receptor beta chains from one sample sequenced in a study of blood T cells in healthy people across ages. Using a J-beta primer mix together with a sample-barcoded 5' primer, a second PCR was run for roughly 6 to 12 cycles. TCRdb reanalysed the 5' RACE reads using MiXCR and keeps one entry per CDR3 protein. The sample consists of 580,000 or so distinct CDR3 sequences, 47% of them appearing once. The specimen was blood. The receptors here all came from a man at least 80 years old in good health.

This clonotype was picked up one time. Just one base apart from a much larger clone, this may be a read error. This chain connects TRBV12-3 or TRBV12-4 to TRBJ1-2, with D possibly matching TRBD1 (5 bases). The CDR3 length is 14 residues. CDR3 loop: CASRLSRALGGYNF. The CDR3 nucleotides read TGTGCCAGCAGACTTAGCAGGGCGCTCGGTGGCTACAACTTC.

A note on this clonotype: One end of the junction is discordant with germline, which a read error may explain. The V gene is TRBV5-1, the J gene TRBJ2-4; 11 nucleotides line up with TRBD1. The DNA end is a closer match to TRBJ2-7, so the J assignment may be wrong. Germline values: CDR1 SGHRS, CDR2 YFSETQ. The CDR3 totals 13 residues. Written as DNA, the CDR3 is TGCGCCGGCAGCTGGACAGGGGGCAACGAGCAGTACTTC. Translating it yields CAGSWTGGNEQYF.